The 15 T cell receptor beta chains below all came from one sample that was sequenced in a study of T cell changes during pregnancy in multiple sclerosis. Generated by immunoSEQ multiplex PCR, the TCRdb table keeps only in-frame clones and is missing some. This repertoire shows around 96,000 clones, 94% found once; its top ten account for about 2%. The sequencing here drew on peripheral blood, taken in the third trimester of pregnancy. These receptor sequences come from a female donor with multiple sclerosis, enrolled in a pregnancy study.

The chain recombines TRBV18 with TRBJ1-1; D unclear. Germline CDR1 and CDR2: KGHSH and LQKENI. Trimming removed 3 bases from V and 4 bases from J, with 9 bases in between. The CDR3 has 13 residues. The CDR3 here is CASSPVAGTEAFF. Written as DNA, the CDR3 is TGTGCCAGCTCACCCGTCGCCGGCACTGAAGCTTTCTTT.

CDR3 bases: TGCGCCAGCAACCCCACTAGCGGGTTGAACGAGCAGTACTTC. Translation: CASNPTSGLNEQYF. The chain recombines TRBV5-1 with TRBJ2-7; TRBD2 matches at 9 bases. CDR3 size: 14 residues. V lost 6 bases to trimming and J lost 5 bases; unmatched junction nucleotides: 9. CDR1 and CDR2 (germline): SGHRS, YFSETQ. Looking up the rest from reference TRBV5-1 and TRBJ2-7 gives the full variable domain: KAGVTQTPRYLIKTRGQQVTLSCSPISGHRSVSWYQQTPGQGLQFLFEYFSETQRNKGNFPGRFSGRQFSNSRSEMNVSTLELGDSALYLCASNPTSGLNEQYFGPGTRLTVT.

This clone was counted only a few times. The gene calls are TRBV19 and TRBJ1-5; 9 nucleotides align to TRBD1. V shed 3 bases, J shed 2 bases, and the junction held 5 bases outside the gene matches. The germline V gene encodes CDR1 LNHDA and CDR2 SQIVND (reference sequence). This CDR3 is built from 16 residues. CDR3 in amino acids: CASSIAGQGGNQPQHF. The CDR3 region has the DNA TGTGCCAGTAGTATCGCGGGACAGGGAGGCAATCAGCCCCAGCATTTT.

This chain connects TRBV28 to TRBJ2-2, with 8 positions matching TRBD1. This CDR3 contains 15 residues. J lost 5 bases, V lost 6 bases, and 8 bases had no gene match. The germline V gene encodes CDR1 MDHEN and CDR2 SYDVKM. For the CDR3, the DNA is TGTGCCAGCAGCCGGGACAGGCGGAGGACCGGGGAGCTGTTTTTT. This encodes CASSRDRRRTGELFF.

The table lists this clone with a count of one. The DNA of the CDR3 is TGTGCCAGCGCCGGGACTAGCGGCCTCAATGAGCAGTTCTTC. This encodes CASAGTSGLNEQFF. The chain couples TRBV2 to TRBJ2-1, with 11 bases aligning to TRBD2. Unmatched junction bases numbered 6, after V lost 8 bases and J lost 6 bases. Germline V CDR1 and CDR2: SNHLY, FYNNEI. This CDR3 has 14 residues.

The chain carries TRBV19 and TRBJ2-5, with D possibly being TRBD2 (6 bases). The V gene lost 0 bases and the J gene lost 4 bases, with 12 bases spanning the gap. The CDR3 runs 15 residues. Per the germline V gene, CDR1 is LNHDA and CDR2 is SQIVND (reference sequence). In nucleotides, the CDR3 is TGTGCCAGTAGTATAGATCTGCGGGGACGAGAGACCCAGTACTTC. This gives the protein CASSIDLRGRETQYF.

This clone was seen once. The chain links TRBV28 to TRBJ2-7, with D perhaps matching TRBD2 (5 bases). The CDR3 loop spans 15 amino acids. From germline, CDR1 is MDHEN and CDR2 SYDVKM. V was cut by 2 bases and J by 2 bases, with 13 bases left in between. DNA for the CDR3: TGTGCCAGCAGTTTACTTGGAGCGGTTCCCTACGAGCAGTACTTC. This gives the protein CASSLLGAVPYEQYF.

The chain recombines TRBV7-9 with TRBJ2-7; D ambiguous. V was clipped by 5 bases and J by 12 bases, with 17 bases between them. Germline V gives CDR1 SEHNR, CDR2 FQNEAQ (reference sequence). CDR3 size: 12 residues. The CDR3 nucleotides read TGTGCCAGCAGCCTGAGTACCGATTCACTGTACTTC. It yields the protein CASSLSTDSLYF.

The J gene is TRBJ2-1, the V gene TRBV19; 8 nucleotides match TRBD2. This CDR3 is 15 amino acids long. The J segment lost 10 bases and the V segment lost 4 bases, leaving 12 bases of the junction unmatched. The germline CDR1 and CDR2 sequences are LNHDA and SQIVND (reference sequence). CDR3 nucleotides: TGTGCCAGTAGTACCGGGACTAGGTCGCAAGGGGAGCAGTTCTTC. The encoded protein is CASSTGTRSQGEQFF. Complete variable domain (other parts from reference TRBV19 and TRBJ2-1): DGGITQSPKYLFRKEGQNVTLSCEQNLNHDAMYWYRQDPGQGLRLIYYSQIVNDFQKGDIAEGYSVSREKKESFPLTVTSAQKNPTAFYLCASSTGTRSQGEQFFGPGTRLTVL.

This rearrangement joins TRBV4-2 to TRBJ2-7, with D perhaps matching TRBD1 (5 bases). From germline, CDR1 is LGHNA and CDR2 YNFKEQ. The CDR3 consists of 13 residues. V lost 3 bases, J lost 3 bases, and 9 bases lay in between. The CDR3 region is CASSQQGDYEQYF. The CDR3 region has the DNA TGTGCCAGCAGCCAGCAGGGTGACTACGAGCAGTACTTC.

This rearrangement joins TRBV7-9 to TRBJ2-3; the match to TRBD2 covers 7 bases. The CDR3 spans 17 residues. The V gene's germline CDR1 is SEHNR and CDR2 FQNEAQ (reference sequence). After removal of 4 bases from V and 8 bases from J, the junction contained 18 bases not matched to a gene. The CDR3 sequence: CASSSPGLQIDPGTQYF. The CDR3 region has the DNA TGTGCCAGCAGCTCCCCGGGACTACAAATAGATCCGGGTACGCAGTATTTT.

V is TRBV7-6 and J is TRBJ2-2; a weak D match, TRBD2 (5 bases). CDR1 and CDR2 (germline): SGHVS, FNYEAQ. V lost 5 bases to trimming and J lost 7 bases, with 17 bases between them. The CDR3 totals 15 residues. The CDR3 is CASSARLAIGGELFF. The DNA for the CDR3 is TGTGCCAGCAGCGCGAGGCTAGCCATCGGCGGGGAGCTGTTTTTT.

This clone was found a few times. The chain recombines TRBV18 with TRBJ1-1, with D possibly matching TRBD1 (6 bases). Trimming removed 6 bases from V and 8 bases from J, with 10 bases in between. Per germline, CDR1 KGHSH and CDR2 LQKENI. The CDR3 runs to 11 residues. The CDR3 region has the DNA TGTGCCAGCTCCCCAACAGGGGAAGCTTTCTTT. Translated, it gives CASSPTGEAFF.

This chain uses TRBV6-5 with TRBJ2-1, with TRBD2 matching 7 bases. The CDR3 runs 16 residues. With V trimmed by 0 bases and J by 2 bases, 4 bases remained unmatched. Germline values: CDR1 MNHEY, CDR2 SVGAGI. The CDR3 region is CASSYSVLAAYNEQFF. The DNA of the CDR3 is TGTGCCAGCAGTTACTCTGTGCTAGCGGCCTACAATGAGCAGTTCTTC.

The chain employs TRBV29-1 and TRBJ2-1, with D possibly being TRBD2 (6 bases). CDR3 length: 16 amino acids. Germline V CDR1 and CDR2: SQVTM, ANQGSEA. V dropped 7 bases and J dropped 4 bases, with 23 bases sitting between them. The CDR3 DNA sequence: TGCAGCGACCCCGGGACTGACCCTTTCTTGTACAATGAGCAGTTCTTC. Protein sequence: CSDPGTDPFLYNEQFF.